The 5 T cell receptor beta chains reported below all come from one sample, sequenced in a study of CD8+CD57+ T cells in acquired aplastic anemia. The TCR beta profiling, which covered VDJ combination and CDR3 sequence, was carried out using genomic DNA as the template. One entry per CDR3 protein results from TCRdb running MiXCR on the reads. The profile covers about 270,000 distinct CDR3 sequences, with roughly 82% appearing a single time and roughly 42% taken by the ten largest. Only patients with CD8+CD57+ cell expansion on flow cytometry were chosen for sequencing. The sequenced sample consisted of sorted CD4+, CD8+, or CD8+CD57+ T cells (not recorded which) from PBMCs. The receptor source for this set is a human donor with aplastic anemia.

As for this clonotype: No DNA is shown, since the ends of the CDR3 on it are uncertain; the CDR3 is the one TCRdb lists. CDR3 amino acids: CASSAGGIQEQFFEF. The rearrangement uses TRBV2 and TRBJ2-5; the table assigns TRBD1, which was not confirmed against the DNA. The CDR3 is 15 residues long, counting both termini. CDR1 and CDR2 from the germline V gene are SNHLY and FYNNEI.

The CDR3 nucleotides read TGTGCCAGCAGCCTCCGGACAGGGACAAAAGAGACCCAGTACTTC. This sequence encodes CASSLRTGTKETQYF. The chain carries TRBV5-6 and TRBJ2-5; the match to TRBD1 covers 8 bases. Germline CDR1 SGHDT, CDR2 YYEEEE. Trimming took 4 bases from V and 3 from J; bases not matched to a gene: 8. The CDR3 has 15 residues.

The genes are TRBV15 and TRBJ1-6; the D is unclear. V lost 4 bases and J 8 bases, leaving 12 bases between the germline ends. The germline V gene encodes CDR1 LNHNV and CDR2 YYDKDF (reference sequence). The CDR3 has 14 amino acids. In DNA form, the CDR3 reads TGTGCCACCAGCAACGGGAAGACGTATTCACCCCTCCACTTT. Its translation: CATSNGKTYSPLHF.

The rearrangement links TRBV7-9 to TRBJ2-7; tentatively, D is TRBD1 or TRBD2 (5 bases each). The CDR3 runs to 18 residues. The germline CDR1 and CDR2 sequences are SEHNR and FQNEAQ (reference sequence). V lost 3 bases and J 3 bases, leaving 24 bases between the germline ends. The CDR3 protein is CASSFHPGYGANVYEQYV. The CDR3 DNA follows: TGTGCCAGCAGCTTTCATCCTGGCTACGGGGCCAACGTCTACGAGCAGTACGTC.

As DNA, the CDR3 is TGTGCCAGCAGCTTAGGGGGAGATACGCAGACGTTGTATTTT. Residues: CASSLGGDTQTLYF. The V gene is TRBV9, the J gene TRBJ2-3, with D perhaps TRBD1 (6 bases). This CDR3 is 14 amino acids long. V lost 4 bases, J lost 14 bases, and 23 bases lay in between. Germline CDR1 SGDLS, CDR2 YYNGEE.